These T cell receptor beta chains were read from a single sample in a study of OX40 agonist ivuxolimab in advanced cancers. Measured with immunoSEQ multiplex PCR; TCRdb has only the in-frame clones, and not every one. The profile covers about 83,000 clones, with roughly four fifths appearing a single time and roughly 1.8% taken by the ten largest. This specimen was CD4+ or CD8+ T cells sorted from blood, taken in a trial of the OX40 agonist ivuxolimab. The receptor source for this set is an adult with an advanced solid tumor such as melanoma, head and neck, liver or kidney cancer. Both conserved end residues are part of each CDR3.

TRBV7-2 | CASSLLSGNNSPLHF
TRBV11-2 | CASSPRGSSYGYTF
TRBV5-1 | CASSGLRGGDGYTF
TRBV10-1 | CASRRDHSEKLFF
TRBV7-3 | CASRPDTNTGELFF
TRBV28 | CASSLMEWVGSDNSPLHF
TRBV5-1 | CASSPLPGPTGTDTQYF
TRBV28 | CASRVVWDTEAFF
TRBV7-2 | CASSLDRGRVGYTF
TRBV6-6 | CASSFQGEAFF
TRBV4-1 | CASSQEGQGLWETQYF
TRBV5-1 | CASSLGGQGWTEQYF
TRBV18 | CASSPPFPAETQYF
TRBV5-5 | CASSQLRGGNSPLHF
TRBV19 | CASSGQSSYEQYF
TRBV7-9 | CASSPAGQGETQYF
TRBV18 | CASSHGGDREQYF
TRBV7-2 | CASSPRDRAYGYTF
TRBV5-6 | CASSEAGTPREKLFF
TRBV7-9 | CASSFRGRNTEAFF
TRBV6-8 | CASKDPGTVTNEQFF
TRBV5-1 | CASSGQGGATEAFF
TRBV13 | CASSRTGVVTEAFF
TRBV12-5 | CASGLSGTLTGELFF
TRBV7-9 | CASSSVFENQPQHF
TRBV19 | CASSFKGTGGGYEQYF
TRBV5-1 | CASSLAVAGGQSTSTDTQYF
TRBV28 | CAISTLTGGLDTQYF
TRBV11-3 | CASSFDRGGYNEQFF
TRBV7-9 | CASSLDSYQPQHF
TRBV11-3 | CASSLSGPGLGLDTQYF